This TCR beta chain stems from a study of regulatory T cells in long-lasting Graves disease. This clonotype turned up a few times. In building TCR beta libraries, iRepertoire HTBI primers were used together with Arm-PCR of CDR3 regions. TCRdb redid the calling of the multiplex PCR reads with MiXCR, one entry per CDR3 protein. The sample has about 460,000 distinct CDR3 sequences, 14% seen once. The time point denotes: newly diagnosed GD, antithyroid drugs for less than 3 months. Researchers made the TCR library from RNA that was extracted from PBMCs. This sample also appeared in a second study, on T cells in Graves' hyperthyroidism and ophthalmopathy. That work contributes: Based on clinical symptoms, serum thyroxine and TRAb, thyroid ultrasound and orbital computed tomography, diagnoses were reached. TCR CDR3 underwent first-round RT-PCR with the HTBI primer set.

Sequencing used peripheral blood mononuclear cells (PBMCs), obtained at new diagnosis, from a patient treated with antithyroid drugs. The TCR was taken from a woman in her fifties or sixties with Graves disease.

The CDR3 region is CSVVVIVGEKAFF. The CDR3 coding sequence is TGCAGCGTTGTGGTAATTGTGGGGGAAAAAGCTTTCTTT. The chain joins TRBV29-1 to TRBJ1-1; D perhaps matches TRBD1 (5 bases). Per germline, CDR1 SQVTM and CDR2 ANQGSEA. Trimming cost V 4 bases and J 9 bases, with 18 bases left between them. This CDR3 region has 13 residues.